This T cell receptor beta chain was documented in a study of T cells in Graves' hyperthyroidism and ophthalmopathy. Findings and caveats of the study: A 13 V-J signature model discriminated ophthalmopathy versus stable hyperthyroidism. Blood samples included most of the expanded thyroid clonotypes exceeding 0.001.

By its share, this clonotype is large. Its antigen is unknown. Amplification yielded TCR beta CDR3 regions, with RNA transcripts as the source. The TCR CDR3 was amplified in a first-round RT-PCR using the HTBI primer set. From the multiplex PCR reads, TCRdb called clonotypes with MiXCR, one entry per CDR3 protein. The sample yields more than 95,000 distinct CDR3 sequences, 47% seen once. There are 15 residues in the CDR3. Germline-derived CDR1 and CDR2 are SGHTS and YDEGEE. The V end was cut by 4 bases, the J end by 2 bases, with 14 bases between. Absent ophthalmopathy progression within 18 months defined stable Graves' hyperthyroidism.

Material: blood. The chain combines TRBV5-8 with TRBJ2-3; D unresolved. The source of this sequence is a man aged 40-55 years with Graves' hyperthyroidism. The CDR3, as DNA: TGTGCCAGCAGCCCGGCGGCGGTAATCACAGATACGCAGTATTTT. This sequence encodes CASSPAAVITDTQYF.